This TCR beta chain originates from a study of CD8+CD57+ T cells in acquired aplastic anemia. Patients selected for sequencing had displayed CD8+CD57+ cell expansion by flow cytometry. All patients had severe acquired aplastic anemia. Among the patients, none had received any therapy at the time of blood sampling. Genomic DNA provided the template from which TCR beta VDJ and CDR3 profiles were obtained. Each CDR3 protein gets one entry after TCRdb re-called the reads with MiXCR. Of about 160,000 distinct CDR3 sequences in the sample, about two thirds were seen once. CDR1 and CDR2 (germline): SGHRS, YFSETQ. The CDR3 extends over 14 residues, inclusive of both ends. Concerning this clonotype itself: No antigen is known for it. The DNA is omitted, as the CDR3 cannot be located on it reliably, and the CDR3 follows TCRdb's listing.

Overall study results and limits: The study found no significant CD8+ Simpson's diversity difference between patients and controls. Patients had around 30 CD8+ CDR3 sequences in common with controls (the shared set).

Sequenced: sorted CD4+, CD8+, or CD8+CD57+ T cells (not recorded which) from PBMCs. This sequence joins TRBV5-1 and TRBJ2-7; the table's TRBD1 call for D was not verified on the DNA. The receptor comes from a human donor with aplastic anemia. CDR3 residues: CASSVGTGSYEQCF.